This T cell receptor beta chain was sequenced during a study of graft-versus-host responses after intestinal transplantation. TCRdb's table, derived via immunoSEQ multiplex PCR, lists solely in-frame clones and lacks some. The sample includes approximately 110,000 clones, about 92% of them seen just once. A word on this clone: No antigen is known for it.

The CDR3 is 17 residues long. Looked up from germline, CDR1 is SGHRS and CDR2 is YFSETQ. Losses at the gene ends were 4 bases for V and 6 bases for J; bases not matched to a gene: 7. V and J are TRBV5-1 and TRBJ2-1, with 16 nucleotides matching TRBD2. The source was unstimulated CD4+ T cells sorted from spleen or lymph node cells, collected before transplant. The sequence was collected from a human donor who was the organ donor for an intestinal transplant. As DNA, the CDR3 is TGCGCCAGCAGCAGGGGGACTAGCGGGAGGGGATCCAATGAGCAGTTCTTC. Translation: CASSRGTSGRGSNEQFF.